The 30 T cell receptor beta chains below all came from one sample that was sequenced in a study of neurological immune-mediated disorders. TCRdb re-analysed the 5' RACE reads in MiXCR, keeping a single row per CDR3 protein. The sample lists about 74,000 distinct CDR3 sequences; 4% to 6% were seen once. Source material: PBMCs. These receptors came from a man between 18 and 35 years old with multiple sclerosis.

This clonotype is categorized as medium-sized (0.01 to 0.1%). The rearrangement links TRBV20-1 to TRBJ2-1; D is unclear. The CDR3 length is 14 residues. The V gene lost 6 bases and the J gene lost 0 bases, with 12 bases spanning the gap. Germline V gene lookup returns CDR1 DFQATT and CDR2 SNEGSKA (reference sequence). The CDR3 protein is CSARLLLSYNEQFF. The CDR3 coding sequence is TGCAGTGCCCGTTTGTTACTCTCCTACAATGAGCAGTTCTTC.

There are many counts of this clonotype. The rearrangement links TRBV12-3 or TRBV12-4 to TRBJ1-1, with D maybe TRBD1 (5 bases). The V end lost 4 bases, the J end lost 10 bases, and 10 bases lay between the germline ends. The length of the CDR3 is 11 residues. CDR3 region: CASSSGPRAFF. DNA for the CDR3: TGTGCCAGCAGTTCAGGGCCCCGAGCTTTCTTT.

This clonotype was seen many times. This rearrangement joins TRBV12-3 or TRBV12-4 to TRBJ1-3, with D unclear. The V end was cut by 3 bases, the J end by 0 bases, with 3 bases between. CDR3 size: 13 residues. The CDR3 region has the DNA TGTGCCAGCAGTTTCAACTCTGGAAACACCATATATTTT. It encodes CASSFNSGNTIYF.

This clonotype came up many times. This rearrangement joins TRBV6-5 to TRBJ2-6, with 7 bases identical to TRBD2. From germline, CDR1 is MNHEY and CDR2 SVGAGI. The CDR3 has 18 amino acids. V shed 6 bases and J 0 bases; nucleotides not matched to a gene: 11. The CDR3 region is CASSKLLATSSGANVLTF. The CDR3 DNA reads TGTGCCAGCAGCAAATTACTAGCGACGAGCTCTGGGGCCAACGTCCTGACTTTC.

This clonotype has ten or more counts. This chain connects TRBV6-1 to TRBJ1-5; possible D gene TRBD1, 5 bases. The CDR3 consists of 13 residues. V was pared by 3 bases and J by 8 bases, with 11 bases between. Looked up from germline, CDR1 is MNHNS and CDR2 is SASEGT. CDR3 sequence reads: CASSEMGVEPQHF. The CDR3 DNA sequence: TGTGCCAGCAGTGAGATGGGGGTGGAGCCCCAGCATTTT.

This clonotype was detected many times. The rearrangement links TRBV5-1 to TRBJ2-1; D is possibly TRBD1 or TRBD2 (6 bases each). V lost 4 bases and J 15 bases, leaving 20 bases between the germline ends. The CDR3 has 13 amino acids. Germline CDR1 and CDR2: SGHRS and YFSETQ. The CDR3 sequence: CASSAGEVGTRFF. The CDR3 coding sequence is TGCGCCAGCAGCGCCGGGGAGGTAGGGACACGGTTCTTC.

This clonotype was detected a few times. The chain has TRBV20-1 and TRBJ2-7; D is unresolved. This CDR3 comprises 12 residues. V lost 1 base to trimming and J lost 2 bases, with 6 bases between them. Germline CDR1 DFQATT, CDR2 SNEGSKA (reference sequence). The CDR3 DNA is TGCAGTGCTAGAGCGAGGCCCTACGAGCAGTACTTC. Protein: CSARARPYEQYF.

Ten or more counts support this clonotype. The chain employs TRBV24-1 and TRBJ2-7; 8 bases line up with TRBD1. This CDR3 region has 15 residues. Germline V gene lookup returns CDR1 KGHDR and CDR2 SFDVKD. With V trimmed by 2 bases and J by 7 bases, 9 bases remained unmatched. The CDR3 loop reads CATSDSQGTGIEQYF. CDR3 DNA: TGTGCCACCAGTGATTCCCAGGGGACAGGCATTGAGCAGTACTTC.

This clonotype was counted at least ten times. The genes are TRBV5-1 and TRBJ2-7; tentative D call: TRBD1 (6 bases). CDR1 and CDR2 from the germline V gene are SGHRS and YFSETQ. Between the trimmed V and J ends, which lost 4 bases and 2 bases, there was a span of 10 bases. The CDR3 loop spans 13 amino acids. In DNA, the CDR3 is TGCGCCAGCAGCACGGGACACACCTACGAGCAGTACTTC. Its protein product is CASSTGHTYEQYF.

This clonotype has a count of ten or more. The V and J genes are TRBV7-6 and TRBJ2-1; 7 bases line up with TRBD1. The CDR3 is 12 residues long. The germline gives CDR1 SGHVS, CDR2 FNYEAQ. J gave up 10 bases and V 2 bases, and 2 bases lay outside the gene matches. Written as DNA, the CDR3 is TGTGCCAGCAGCTTATCGGACAGGGAGCAGTTCTTC. The encoded protein is CASSLSDREQFF.

This clonotype was detected ten times or more. The junction departs from germline at one end; a sequencing error may be responsible. V usage is TRBV7-7 and J usage is TRBJ2-5; TRBD1 matches 8 bases. CDR1 and CDR2 from the germline V gene are SSHAT and FNYEAQ (reference sequence). The CDR3 consists of 15 residues. Here the CDR3 reads CASSLAGGRKETQYF. The CDR3 nucleotides read TGTGCTAGCAGCTTAGCAGGGGGCCGCAAAGAGACCCAGTACTTC.

This clonotype was found many times. The chain carries TRBV20-1 and TRBJ1-6, with 8 positions matching TRBD1. The CDR3 covers 14 residues. The germline V gene encodes CDR1 DFQATT and CDR2 SNEGSKA (reference sequence). V shed 2 bases and J 9 bases; nucleotides not matched to a gene: 6. CDR3 residues: CSARTRGLGSPLHF. DNA for the CDR3: TGCAGTGCTAGAACCAGGGGGCTTGGTTCACCCCTCCACTTT.

With regard to this clonotype: Just one base apart from a much larger clone, this may be a read error. J is TRBJ2-3 and V is TRBV5-1; D is ambiguous. Germline CDR1 is SGHRS and CDR2 is YFSETQ. The CDR3 loop spans 14 amino acids. V was cut by 2 bases and J by 2 bases, with 9 bases left in between. CDR3 sequence: CASSFYEFTDTQYF. The CDR3 DNA is TGCGCCAGCAGCTTCTACGAATTCACAGATACGCAGTATTTT.

In this sample, this clonotype turned up many times. The chain carries TRBV2 and TRBJ2-1; D not certain. The V and J ends lost 3 bases and 5 bases respectively, with 8 bases between them. The CDR3 has 13 residues. Germline CDR1 is SNHLY and CDR2 is FYNNEI. The DNA for the CDR3 is TGTGCCAGCAGTGACGGCCGAAACAATGAGCAGTTCTTC. Translation gives CASSDGRNNEQFF. The full variable domain, in which reference TRBV2 and TRBJ2-1 provide the parts outside the CDR3, is EPEVTQTPSHQVTQMGQEVILRCVPISNHLYFYWYRQILGQKVEFLVSFYNNEISEKSEIFDDQFSVERPDGSNFTLKIRSTKLEDSAMYFCASSDGRNNEQFFGPGTRLTVL.

This clonotype was seen many times. The V call is TRBV29-1, the J call TRBJ2-7, with D perhaps TRBD1 (5 bases). The CDR3 runs to 13 residues. Deletions cut 6 bases from V and 2 bases from J, with 14 bases between. The V gene's germline CDR1 is SQVTM and CDR2 ANQGSEA. CDR3 region: CSVTGPATYEQYF. CDR3 nucleotides: TGCAGCGTCACAGGTCCCGCTACCTACGAGCAGTACTTC.

This clonotype showed up many times. CDR3 in amino acids: CSATGQIFNQPQHF. CDR3 sequence (DNA): TGCAGTGCTACGGGACAGATCTTCAATCAGCCCCAGCATTTT. V gene TRBV20-1 combines with J gene TRBJ1-5; 7 bases fit TRBD1. CDR1 and CDR2 (germline): DFQATT, SNEGSKA (reference sequence). V dropped 4 bases and J dropped 3; count of bases not matched to a gene: 6. CDR3 length: 14 amino acids.

This clonotype occurred a few times. This clone may be a read error of a much larger clone one base away. The chain uses TRBV10-3 and TRBJ2-3; D perhaps matches TRBD2 (6 bases). Trimming shortened V by 6 bases and J by 6 bases, and 16 bases separated the two germline ends. The CDR3 length is 14 residues. Germline values: CDR1 ENHRY, CDR2 SYGVKD. CDR3 sequence reads: CAISQTRGSDTQYF. DNA of the CDR3: TGTGCCATCAGCCAGACTAGAGGGTCTGATACGCAGTATTTT.

This clonotype has more than one count but fewer than ten. This may be a read error: a much more frequent sequence differs by one nucleotide. This chain uses TRBV7-2 with TRBJ1-1; D possibly corresponds to TRBD1 (5 bases). The CDR3 length is 14 residues. V gave up 4 bases and J gave up 4 bases, with 13 bases separating them. Germline lookup yields CDR1 SGHTA and CDR2 FQGNSA. The CDR3 region has the DNA TGTGCCAGCAGCTACGGCAGGGCGATCACTGAAGCTTTCTTT. Encoded protein: CASSYGRAITEAFF.

Regarding this clonotype: This clone may be a read error of a much larger clone one base away. The V and J genes are TRBV27 and TRBJ1-5; D possibly corresponds to TRBD1 (5 bases). The CDR3 loop spans 14 amino acids. The V gene's germline CDR1 is MNHEY and CDR2 SMNVEV (reference sequence). The CDR3 region has the DNA TGTGCCAGCAGGTCGGGGGGGTGGAATCAGCCCCAGAATTTT. This gives the protein CASRSGGWNQPQNF.

The table lists this clonotype with many counts. The chain carries TRBV20-1 and TRBJ1-2; 7 positions agree with TRBD1. The trim removed 4 bases at V and 6 bases at J, leaving 8 bases unmatched. CDR1 is DFQATT, CDR2 SNEGSKA, per germline (reference sequence). The CDR3 extends over 13 amino acids. Written as DNA, the CDR3 is TGCAGTGCTAAAGTCGACAGGGTAGATGGCTACACCTTC. Translated, it gives CSAKVDRVDGYTF.

This clonotype occurred many times. This chain uses TRBV30 with TRBJ2-1; TRBD2 matches at 7 bases. The V segment lost 0 bases and the J segment 7 bases; nucleotides outside the gene matches: 6. This CDR3 region has 14 residues. Per germline, CDR1 GTSNPN and CDR2 SVGIG (reference sequence). The CDR3 coding sequence is TGTGCCTGGAGTGTACACCTAGCGGATAATGAGCAGTTCTTC. Its translation: CAWSVHLADNEQFF.

In this sample, this clonotype turned up many times. J is TRBJ1-3 and V is TRBV27, with D perhaps TRBD1 (5 bases). CDR1 is MNHEY and CDR2 is SMNVEV in the germline V gene (reference sequence). This CDR3 has 15 amino acids. The ends were cut back, 2 bases at V and 3 bases at J, with 11 bases in the middle. The CDR3 nucleotides are TGTGCCAGCAGTTTAACCCGTGGGGGTGGAAACACCATATATTTT. It codes for CASSLTRGGGNTIYF.

This clonotype was recorded many times. The chain is built from TRBV20-1 and TRBJ2-7; D not resolved. The V gene's germline CDR1 is DFQATT and CDR2 SNEGSKA (reference sequence). Trimming took 5 bases from V and 2 from J, leaving 13 bases between them. The CDR3 has 13 residues. CDR3 sequence reads: CSAASAGPYEQYF. The CDR3 coding sequence is TGCAGTGCTGCTTCTGCTGGGCCCTACGAGCAGTACTTC.

For this clonotype: The junction differs from germline at one of its ends, possibly a read error. V and J are TRBV3-1 and TRBJ1-6; D is uncertain. This CDR3 contains 13 residues. Germline CDR1 is LGHDT and CDR2 is YNNKEL (reference sequence). CDR3 loop: CANSQGPGSPLNF. In DNA, the CDR3 is TGTGCCAACAGCCAAGGACCGGGTTCACCCCTCAACTTT.

Of note for this clonotype: With a much larger clone just one base away, this may be a read error. The rearrangement links TRBV20-1 to TRBJ2-5; TRBD1 might be the D (5 bases). CDR1 and CDR2 (germline): DFQATT, SNEGSKA (reference sequence). The CDR3 sequence is 14 residues long. Trimming removed 8 bases from V and 0 bases from J, with 16 bases in between. CDR3 sequence (DNA): TGCAGTACTTCACAGGACACGTACCAAGAGACCCAGTACTTC. Translation: CSTSQDTYQETQYF.

As concerns this clonotype: This may stem from a read error, because a much larger clone lies one nucleotide away. The V gene is TRBV5-5, the J gene TRBJ2-1, with 9 bases that match TRBD2. The CDR3 runs 14 residues. V was pared by 7 bases and J by 8 bases, with 10 bases of the junction left unmatched. The V gene's germline CDR1 is SGHKS and CDR2 YYEKEE (reference sequence). CDR3 amino acids: CASGQGLASDEQFF. CDR3 coding DNA: TGTGCCAGCGGCCAAGGACTAGCGTCGGATGAGCAGTTCTTC.

Many counts were recorded for this clonotype. The rearrangement links TRBV12-3 or TRBV12-4 to TRBJ2-1; 10 bases agree with TRBD2. The CDR3 loop spans 14 amino acids. J was trimmed by 2 bases and V by 7 bases; bases with no gene match: 2. The CDR3 region has the DNA TGTGCCAGCACGCTAGCGGGGGCCTACAATGAGCAGTTCTTC. It specifies CASTLAGAYNEQFF.

This clonotype was observed many times. This chain joins TRBV20-1 and TRBJ2-4; weak D call: TRBD2 (5 bases). The CDR3 sequence is 13 residues long. V lost 6 bases and J lost 0, with 9 bases in between. In germline, CDR1 is DFQATT, CDR2 SNEGSKA (reference sequence). CDR3 in amino acids: CSAPGLAKNIQYF. The CDR3 bases are TGCAGTGCCCCCGGACTAGCCAAAAACATTCAGTACTTC.

This clonotype was picked up many times. The rearrangement uses TRBV10-3 and TRBJ2-1, with a tentative D call TRBD2 (5 bases). Trimming shortened V by 3 bases and J by 4 bases, and 7 bases separated the two germline ends. Looked up from germline, CDR1 is ENHRY and CDR2 is SYGVKD. The CDR3 has 13 amino acids. This CDR3 is CAISDREYNEQFF. The CDR3, as DNA: TGTGCCATCAGTGATAGGGAGTACAATGAGCAGTTCTTC.

In its sample, this clonotype was seen many times. The chain links TRBV7-2 to TRBJ2-6, with unresolved D. CDR1 is SGHTA, CDR2 FQGNSA, per germline. The CDR3 runs to 14 residues. Trimming removed 6 bases at V and 1 base at J, with 7 bases between. DNA of the CDR3: TGTGCCAGCAGAAAGCAATCTGGGGCCAACGTCCTGACTTTC. Its translation: CASRKQSGANVLTF. The variable domain in full, completed from reference TRBV7-2 and TRBJ2-6, reads GAGVSQSPSNKVTEKGKDVELRCDPISGHTALYWYRQSLGQGLEFLIYFQGNSAPDKSGLPSDRFSAERTGGSVSTLTIQRTQQEDSAVYLCASRKQSGANVLTFGAGSRLTVL.